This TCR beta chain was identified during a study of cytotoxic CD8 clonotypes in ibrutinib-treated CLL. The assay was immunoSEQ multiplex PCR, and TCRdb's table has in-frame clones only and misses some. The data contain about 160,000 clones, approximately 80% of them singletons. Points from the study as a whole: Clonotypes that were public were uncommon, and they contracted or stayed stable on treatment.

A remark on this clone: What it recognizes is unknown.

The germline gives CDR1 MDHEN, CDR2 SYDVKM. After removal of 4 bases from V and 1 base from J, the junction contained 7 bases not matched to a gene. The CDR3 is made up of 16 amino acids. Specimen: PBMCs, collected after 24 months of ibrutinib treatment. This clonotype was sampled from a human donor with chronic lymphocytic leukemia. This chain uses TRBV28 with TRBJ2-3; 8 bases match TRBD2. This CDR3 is CASSSQRGFRTDTQYF. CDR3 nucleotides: TGTGCCAGCAGTTCCCAGCGGGGGTTCCGCACAGATACGCAGTATTTT.